The 20 T cell receptor beta chains below all came from one sample that was sequenced in a study of tumor and adjacent non-tumor tissue in lung cancer. A modified ARM-PCR protocol with three rounds of nested PCR amplified TCRbeta. TCRdb called the multiplex PCR reads again in MiXCR, with one record for every CDR3 protein. The table shows 75,000 to 100,000 distinct CDR3 sequences, with 65% to 75% occurring only once. This sample's RNA came from whole unsorted tissue. Input material: lung tumor tissue. These receptors came from a man in his sixties with non-small cell lung cancer.

This clonotype was counted ten times or more. The V call is TRBV28, the J call TRBJ2-4; D is undetermined. The CDR3 totals 14 residues. Germline CDR1 is MDHEN and CDR2 is SYDVKM. The V end was cut by 5 bases, the J end by 2 bases, with 10 bases between. CDR3 sequence: CASSPAGTKNIQYF. DNA for the CDR3: TGTGCCAGCAGTCCCGCAGGAACCAAAAACATTCAGTACTTC.

This clonotype has at least ten counts. The chain is built from TRBV12-3 or TRBV12-4 and TRBJ1-5, with D possibly being TRBD1 (5 bases). V lost 1 base to trimming and J lost 2 bases, with 12 bases between them. The CDR3 loop spans 16 amino acids. CDR3 DNA sequence: TGTGCCAGCAGTTTAGGCAGGGAGCGAGGCAATCAGCCCCAGCATTTT. This gives the protein CASSLGRERGNQPQHF.

The chain's CDR3 is CASTLGQGEYGYTF. The CDR3 region has the DNA TGTGCCAGCACCCTGGGACAGGGGGAGTATGGCTACACCTTC. V and J are TRBV7-9 and TRBJ1-2; 11 bases agree with TRBD1. CDR3 size: 14 residues. The germline V gene encodes CDR1 SEHNR and CDR2 FQNEAQ (reference sequence). V gave up 7 bases and J gave up 5 bases; unmatched junction bases: 6. The complete variable domain, with remaining parts taken from reference TRBV7-9 and TRBJ1-2, reads DTGVSQNPRHKITKRGQNVTFRCDPISEHNRLYWYRQTLGQGPEFLTYFQNEAQLEKSRLLSDRFSAERPKGSFSTLEIQRTEQGDSAMYLCASTLGQGEYGYTFGSGTRLTVV.

This clonotype was seen just once. One end of the junction does not line up with germline, which may come from a read error. This chain connects TRBV6-5 to TRBJ2-1; weak D call: TRBD2 (6 bases). The J call is in doubt because the DNA end fits TRBJ2-7 better. This CDR3 is built from 17 residues. Germline V gives CDR1 MNHEY, CDR2 SVGAGI. CDR3 in DNA: TGTGCTAGCAGTTACTCCGCGGGACCTGACTCATGCAATGAGCAGTACTTC. This gives the protein CASSYSAGPDSCNEQYF.

For this clonotype: Germline and junction disagree at one end, which may indicate a read error. The CDR3 loop is CTSGYSLTVNTGELFF. In DNA form, the CDR3 reads TGTACCAGCGGTTACTCGCTGACAGTAAACACCGGGGAGCTGTTTTTT. The chain uses TRBV6-6 and TRBJ2-2, with D perhaps matching TRBD1 or TRBD2 (5 bases each). There are 16 residues in the CDR3. CDR1 MNHNY and CDR2 SVGAGI come from the germline V gene (reference sequence).

In this sample, this clonotype turned up many times. This sequence joins TRBV20-1 and TRBJ2-3, with 12 nucleotides matching TRBD2. Germline V gives CDR1 DFQATT, CDR2 SNEGSKA (reference sequence). The CDR3 is made up of 14 amino acids. Trimming at V came to 4 bases and at J to 4 bases, leaving 3 bases not matched to a gene. The CDR3 DNA sequence: TGCAGTGCTAAGACTAGCGGGAGCGCAGATACGCAGTATTTT. Amino acids: CSAKTSGSADTQYF.

About this clonotype: The junction shows a germline mismatch at one end, possibly a read error. J is TRBJ1-5 and V is TRBV4-1; unclear D gene. The CDR3 covers 16 residues. Germline lookup yields CDR1 MGHRA and CDR2 YSYEKL. The CDR3 region is CDSSQAPVGSNQSQHF. CDR3 nucleotide sequence: TGCGACAGCAGCCAAGCCCCAGTAGGGAGTAACCAGTCCCAGCATTTT.

This clonotype showed up many times. The chain carries TRBV12-3 or TRBV12-4 and TRBJ1-2; no firm D call. Trimming took off 5 bases at V and 2 bases at J, with 9 bases between the two ends. The length of the CDR3 is 13 residues. CDR3 region: CASSLLQNYGYTF. The CDR3 DNA follows: TGTGCCAGCAGTCTCCTCCAAAACTATGGCTACACCTTC.

In DNA, the CDR3 is TGCAGCGCTACGGGTCAGGCGAACACTGAAGCTTTCTTT. Encoded protein: CSATGQANTEAFF. This chain uses TRBV29-1 with TRBJ1-1; D gene uncertain. Per the germline V gene, CDR1 is SQVTM and CDR2 is ANQGSEA. CDR3 length: 13 amino acids. V lost 7 bases and J lost 1, with 13 bases in between.

Of note for this clonotype: Mismatch with germline at one junction end may stem from a read error. This chain connects TRBV28 to TRBJ2-7, with TRBD1 as a possible D gene (6 bases). Per the germline V gene, CDR1 is MDHEN and CDR2 is SYDVKM. CDR3 length: 13 residues. CDR3 DNA sequence: TGTGCTAGCAGGGACACATCCTCCTACGAGCAGTACTTC. It yields the protein CASRDTSSYEQYF.

Many counts were recorded for this clonotype. The V call is TRBV4-3, the J call TRBJ1-1, with unresolved D. The CDR3 length is 13 residues. Germline CDR1 is LGHNA and CDR2 is YSLEER. V was pared by 0 bases and J by 4 bases, with 6 bases between. In DNA form, the CDR3 reads TGCGCCAGCAGCCAAGATCAGGCCACTGAAGCTTTCTTT. Its translation is CASSQDQATEAFF.

V gene TRBV5-5 combines with J gene TRBJ1-2, with D maybe TRBD1 (5 bases). The CDR3 spans 14 residues. Per germline, CDR1 SGHKS and CDR2 YYEKEE (reference sequence). V was cut by 6 bases and J by 0 bases, with 12 bases left in between. CDR3 nucleotide sequence: TGTGCCAGCATCACAGGATATACTAACTATGGCTACACCTTC. Translating it yields CASITGYTNYGYTF.

A remark on this clonotype: The junction does not match germline at one end; this may be a read error. This chain links TRBV12-3 or TRBV12-4 with TRBJ2-7; tentative D call: TRBD1 (6 bases). The CDR3 is made up of 14 amino acids. The CDR3 is CTSSLKGQDYEQYF. The CDR3 bases are TGTACCAGCAGTTTAAAGGGACAAGACTACGAGCAGTACTTC.

Comments on this clonotype: A read error may be the cause here, since a much bigger clone is one base away. This sequence joins TRBV20-1 and TRBJ2-3; 13 bases match TRBD2. Germline V gene data show CDR1 as DFQATT and CDR2 as SNEGSKA (reference sequence). The CDR3 is 16 amino acids. The CDR3 bases are TGCAATGCCTGGACTAGCGGGAGTCCTTCACAAGATACGCAGTATTTT. Protein: CNAWTSGSPSQDTQYF.

Turning to this clonotype: Just one base apart from a much larger clone, this may be a read error. This rearrangement joins TRBV29-1 to TRBJ2-1; 10 positions agree with TRBD2. CDR3 size: 12 residues. The germline gives CDR1 SQVTM, CDR2 ANQGSEA. The DNA of the CDR3 is TGCAAACTAGCGGGGCTTAGAGATGAGCAGGTCTTC. Translation gives CKLAGLRDEQVF.

V gene TRBV5-6 combines with J gene TRBJ1-1, with a possible D match to TRBD1 (6 bases). The CDR3 contains 18 residues. Deletions cut 1 base from V and 5 bases from J, with 24 bases between. The germline V gene has CDR1 SGHDT and CDR2 YYEEEE. This CDR3 reads CASSLYGQTGTSGTEAFF. CDR3 bases: TGTGCCAGCAGCTTGTATGGGCAAACAGGGACGAGTGGGACTGAAGCTTTCTTT.

This clonotype was counted only a few times. Possible read error: a much larger clone is one base away. J is TRBJ1-5 and V is TRBV6-2 or TRBV6-3, with D perhaps TRBD1 (6 bases). Germline lookup yields CDR1 MNHEY and CDR2 SVGEGT. The CDR3 runs 16 residues. The CDR3 DNA is TGTGCCAACAGTGACCCCGGGGGCTCGGGCAATCAGCCCCAGCATTTT. Amino acids: CANSDPGGSGNQPQHF.

V is TRBV14 and J is TRBJ1-2; D gene ambiguous. Between the trimmed V and J ends, which lost 1 base and 7 bases, there was a span of 13 bases. Looked up from germline, CDR1 is SGHDN and CDR2 is FVKESK. The CDR3 covers 14 residues. This CDR3 is CASSQGIGRAGYTF. The CDR3 DNA is TGTGCCAGCAGCCAAGGGATCGGACGAGCTGGCTACACCTTC.

In its sample, this clonotype was seen many times. The J gene is TRBJ2-2, the V gene TRBV10-2, with D tentatively TRBD2 (6 bases). Trimming stripped 6 bases from V and 6 bases from J, with 8 bases between. This CDR3 has 12 amino acids. CDR1 and CDR2 (germline): WSHSY, SAAADI. DNA for the CDR3: TGCGCCAGCAGAGCTAGCGCCGGGGAGCTGTTTTTT. Protein sequence: CASRASAGELFF.

This clonotype was seen many times. The V and J genes are TRBV5-1 and TRBJ1-5, with TRBD1 matching over 10 bases. The J segment lost 5 bases and the V segment lost 0 bases, leaving 5 bases of the junction unmatched. CDR3 size: 16 residues. Germline values: CDR1 SGHRS, CDR2 YFSETQ. CDR3 sequence: CASSLGTGGKDQPQHF. CDR3 in DNA: TGCGCCAGCAGCTTGGGGACAGGGGGAAAGGATCAGCCCCAGCATTTT.